Each of the 32 T cell receptor beta chains below was sequenced from the same sample in a study of shared clonotypes between healthy human individuals. Generated by immunoSEQ multiplex PCR, the TCRdb table keeps only in-frame clones and is missing some. In the table there are about 680,000 clones, around 92% of which are singletons. Only CD45RO-negative cells positively selected for CCR7 counted as naive CD8 cells, so terminally differentiated effector memory CD45RA+ cells were excluded. Input material: naive CD8+ T cells sorted from blood. The receptors come from a man aged 30 to 39 in good health.

The chain has TRBV14 and TRBJ1-2; D is perhaps TRBD1 (5 bases). CDR3 length equals 15 residues. Germline CDR1 is SGHDN and CDR2 is FVKESK. Trimming stripped 0 bases from V and 1 base from J, with 9 bases between. This chain's CDR3 is CASSQDSGGNYGYTF. The CDR3, as DNA: TGTGCCAGCAGCCAAGATTCGGGGGGTAACTATGGCTACACCTTC.

This chain connects TRBV11-2 to TRBJ2-7; 7 positions agree with TRBD1. The length of the CDR3 is 17 residues. Per the germline V gene, CDR1 is SGHAT and CDR2 is FQNNGV. J was trimmed by 0 bases and V by 1 base; bases with no gene match: 9. Here the CDR3 reads CASSLGPSGGSSYEQYF. The CDR3 DNA sequence: TGTGCCAGCAGCTTAGGTCCCTCAGGGGGAAGCTCCTACGAGCAGTACTTC.

The V gene is TRBV28, the J gene TRBJ1-1; D unclear. The CDR3 has 14 amino acids. The V gene's germline CDR1 is MDHEN and CDR2 SYDVKM. The CDR3 loop is CATQRVGMNTEAFF. The CDR3 nucleotides read TGTGCTACCCAAAGGGTTGGGATGAACACTGAAGCTTTCTTT.

The chain is built from TRBV7-6 and TRBJ2-3, with D perhaps matching TRBD1 (5 bases). This CDR3 is 19 amino acids long. From germline, CDR1 is SGHVS and CDR2 FNYEAQ. Trimming cost V 1 base and J 0 bases, with 20 bases left between them. The CDR3 loop reads CASSLVNPRQSASTDTQYF. The CDR3 nucleotides are TGTGCCAGCAGCTTAGTTAATCCCCGACAGAGCGCTAGCACAGATACGCAGTATTTT.

The CDR3 loop is CAISDRGRADEQYF. DNA of the CDR3: TGTGCCATCAGTGATCGAGGGAGGGCCGACGAGCAGTACTTC. The chain recombines TRBV10-3 with TRBJ2-7; 7 nucleotides line up with TRBD2. Germline loops: CDR1 ENHRY, CDR2 SYGVKD. The ends lost 3 bases at V and 5 bases at J; junction bases unmatched: 7. The CDR3 loop spans 14 amino acids.

V and J are TRBV5-4 and TRBJ2-3, with 12 bases fitting TRBD2. Germline CDR1 and CDR2: SGHNT and YYREEE (reference sequence). Unmatched junction bases numbered 6, after V lost 1 base and J lost 0 bases. The CDR3 extends over 18 amino acids. The CDR3: CASSLQPGTSGSTDTQYF. The CDR3 coding sequence is TGTGCCAGCAGCTTGCAACCGGGGACTAGCGGGAGCACAGATACGCAGTATTTT.

The chain couples TRBV30 to TRBJ1-2; no firm D call. The CDR3 consists of 11 residues. V dropped 1 base and J dropped 6 bases, with 6 bases sitting between them. Per germline, CDR1 GTSNPN and CDR2 SVGIG (reference sequence). CDR3 region: CAWSGGNGYTF. The DNA for the CDR3 is TGTGCCTGGAGTGGAGGGAATGGCTACACCTTC.

The V and J genes are TRBV4-3 and TRBJ2-2; 12 bases are shared with TRBD2. The CDR3 consists of 17 residues. Unmatched junction bases numbered 5, after V lost 3 bases and J lost 3 bases. Germline V lookup: CDR1 LGHNA, CDR2 YSLEER. The CDR3 protein is CASSQLRLAGDTGELFF. The CDR3 DNA reads as TGCGCCAGCAGCCAGCTAAGACTAGCGGGAGACACCGGGGAGCTGTTTTTT.

This clone was counted a single time. The gene calls are TRBV19 and TRBJ2-1; D perhaps matches TRBD2 (6 bases). Trimming removed 3 bases at V and 5 bases at J, with 14 bases between. The germline V gene has CDR1 LNHDA and CDR2 SQIVND (reference sequence). The CDR3 has 15 amino acids. The CDR3 reads CASSILGGSDNEQFF. The CDR3 coding sequence is TGTGCCAGTAGTATCCTCGGAGGGAGTGACAATGAGCAGTTCTTC.

Points on this clone: This sample also contains other DNA sequences that code for the same CDR3. The chain employs TRBV7-9 and TRBJ1-5, with a tentative D call TRBD1 (5 bases). Between the trimmed V and J ends, which lost 5 bases and 4 bases, there was a span of 9 bases. This CDR3 contains 13 residues. Germline V gene sequence: CDR1 SEHNR, CDR2 FQNEAQ (reference sequence). The CDR3 DNA follows: TGTGCCAGCAGCATCGGGGGGAATCAGCCCCAGCATTTT. Protein product: CASSIGGNQPQHF.

This chain connects TRBV7-9 to TRBJ2-5; D possibly corresponds to TRBD2 (8 bases). V was trimmed by 5 bases and J by 5 bases, leaving 24 bases between them. Germline loops: CDR1 SEHNR, CDR2 FQNEAQ (reference sequence). The CDR3 covers 17 residues. The DNA of the CDR3 is TGTGCCAGCAGCCTTCTGGGTAGCGGGGCACAGGGGGAGACCCAGTACTTC. This gives the protein CASSLLGSGAQGETQYF.

The rearrangement joins TRBV21-1 to TRBJ2-3; the table's D call, TRBD2, was not checked against the DNA. TRBV21-1 is an annotated pseudogene. The CDR3 has 16 residues. The CDR3 protein is CASSKAAVPRTDTQYF. For the CDR3, the DNA is TGTGCCAGCAGCAAAGCGGCGGTGCCGCGAACAGATACGCAGTATTTT.

The chain is built from TRBV10-3 and TRBJ2-1; 11 positions match TRBD2. The V gene's germline CDR1 is ENHRY and CDR2 SYGVKD. The junction had 15 bases not matched to a gene; V was cut back by 0 bases and J by 11 bases. The CDR3 consists of 18 residues. In DNA, the CDR3 is TGTGCCATCAGTGAGTCGATAGTGACTAGCGGGACAGAGCCGCAGCAGTTCTTC. It specifies CAISESIVTSGTEPQQFF.

The chain has TRBV28 and TRBJ2-7; unclear D gene. This CDR3 spans 14 amino acids. Trimming left V 6 bases short and J 3 bases short, with 15 bases between. The germline CDR1 and CDR2 sequences are MDHEN and SYDVKM. DNA for the CDR3: TGTGCCAGCAGACCCAACTTCAAAGACTACGAGCAGTACTTC. This gives the protein CASRPNFKDYEQYF.

V gene TRBV25-1 combines with J gene TRBJ1-1; D unclear. This CDR3 region has 12 residues. CDR1 and CDR2 from the germline V gene are MGHDK and SYGVNS. Trimming removed 8 bases at V and 4 bases at J, with 11 bases between. The CDR3 here is CASSFPGTEAFF. In nucleotides, the CDR3 is TGTGCCAGCTCCTTCCCGGGCACTGAAGCTTTCTTT.

This chain links TRBV7-6 with TRBJ1-4; D gene unclear. V was shortened by 3 bases and J by 8 bases, with 13 bases between the two germline ends. This CDR3 has 14 amino acids. Germline V gene lookup returns CDR1 SGHVS and CDR2 FNYEAQ. This CDR3 reads CASSLGAPGEKLFF. In DNA, the CDR3 is TGTGCCAGCAGCTTGGGCGCGCCGGGGGAAAAACTGTTTTTT. Based on the CDR3 plus reference TRBV7-6 and TRBJ1-4, the full variable domain is GAGVSQSPRYKVTKRGQDVALRCDPISGHVSLYWYRQALGQGPEFLTYFNYEAQQDKSGLPNDRFSAERPEGSISTLTIQRTEQRDSAMYRCASSLGAPGEKLFFGSGTQLSVL.

The chain has TRBV6-4 and TRBJ2-1; D may be TRBD2 (5 bases). Germline V CDR1 and CDR2: MRHNA, SNTAGT. V was shortened by 0 bases and J by 6 bases, with 9 bases between the two germline ends. The CDR3 has 14 residues. The CDR3 region has the DNA TGTGCCAGCAGTGACTCTCCTAGCTCCAATGAGCAGTTCTTC. Its protein is CASSDSPSSNEQFF.

V gene TRBV2 combines with J gene TRBJ2-3; no definite D call. Germline CDR1 is SNHLY and CDR2 is FYNNEI. V gave up 3 bases and J gave up 6 bases, with 10 bases separating them. The CDR3 length is 13 residues. DNA for the CDR3: TGTGCCAGCAGTGACTTCGGGTATGATACGCAGTATTTT. Protein product: CASSDFGYDTQYF.

The chain has TRBV7-9 and TRBJ1-3; D gene uncertain. CDR1 and CDR2 from the germline V gene are SEHNR and FQNEAQ (reference sequence). V lost 2 bases and J lost 0, with 11 bases in between. The CDR3 runs to 16 residues. Written as DNA, the CDR3 is TGTGCCAGCAGCTTATTCAGCTTAGACTCTGGAAACACCATATATTTT. This sequence encodes CASSLFSLDSGNTIYF.

The chain carries TRBV7-9 and TRBJ2-2; 13 bases align to TRBD2. The CDR3 is made up of 18 amino acids. The V gene end was trimmed by 6 bases and the J gene end by 2 bases; junction bases not matched to a gene: 9. In germline, CDR1 is SEHNR, CDR2 FQNEAQ (reference sequence). The CDR3 protein is CASSSRLAGGRNTGELFF. CDR3 DNA sequence: TGTGCCAGCAGTTCCCGACTAGCGGGAGGTAGAAACACCGGGGAGCTGTTTTTT.

CDR3 in amino acids: CASRGLAGGTRTDTQYF. CDR3 nucleotide sequence: TGTGCCAGCCGAGGACTAGCGGGAGGCACTCGCACAGATACGCAGTATTTT. The rearrangement joins TRBV7-3 to TRBJ2-3; 14 bases align to TRBD2. This CDR3 comprises 17 residues. CDR1 is SGHTA and CDR2 is FQGTGA in the germline V gene. V lost 8 bases to trimming and J lost 1 base; unmatched junction nucleotides: 8.

V usage is TRBV13 and J usage is TRBJ1-1; no firm D call. Germline lookup yields CDR1 PRHDT and CDR2 FYEKMQ (reference sequence). The V end lost 0 bases, the J end lost 5 bases, and 10 bases lay between the germline ends. The CDR3 loop spans 14 amino acids. The CDR3 is CASSLGKGRTEAFF. Written as DNA, the CDR3 is TGTGCCAGCAGCTTAGGAAAGGGTCGGACTGAAGCTTTCTTT.

V is TRBV19 and J is TRBJ2-5, with 9 bases lining up with TRBD1. With the DNA end fitting TRBJ2-7 better, the J assignment may be wrong. The CDR3 runs 13 residues. From germline, CDR1 is LNHDA and CDR2 SQIVND (reference sequence). CDR3 amino acids: CASSLGQGYEQYF. CDR3 in DNA: TGTGCCAGTAGTTTGGGACAGGGCTACGAGCAGTACTTC.

The V and J genes are TRBV6-1 and TRBJ2-1, with TRBD1 as a possible D gene (5 bases). Germline V gene sequence: CDR1 MNHNS, CDR2 SASEGT. V lost 3 bases to trimming and J lost 7 bases, with 13 bases between them. The CDR3 has 14 residues. As DNA, the CDR3 is TGTGCCAGCAGTGATTCCCAGGGATGGAATGAGCAGTTCTTC. It specifies CASSDSQGWNEQFF.

CDR3 DNA sequence: TGTGCCAGCAGTTTCGCAGGGAACACCTACGAGGAGCAGTACTTC. This codes for CASSFAGNTYEEQYF. This chain connects TRBV27 to TRBJ2-7; D may be TRBD1 (5 bases). Deletions cut 3 bases from V and 7 bases from J, with 19 bases between. CDR3 length equals 15 residues. Germline lookup yields CDR1 MNHEY and CDR2 SMNVEV (reference sequence).

This clone was seen once. J is TRBJ2-5 and V is TRBV4-3; D gene uncertain. The V end was cut by 0 bases, the J end by 7 bases, with 18 bases between. Germline CDR1 is LGHNA and CDR2 is YSLEER. The length of the CDR3 is 16 residues. CDR3 region: CASSQDSVGSTWTQYF. The CDR3 DNA follows: TGCGCCAGCAGCCAAGATTCGGTCGGGTCTACATGGACCCAGTACTTC.

The gene calls are TRBV7-9 and TRBJ2-7; D is tentatively TRBD1 or TRBD2 (5 bases each). V lost 0 bases, J lost 5 bases, and 14 bases lay in between. Germline loops: CDR1 SEHNR, CDR2 FQNEAQ (reference sequence). The CDR3 loop spans 15 amino acids. The CDR3 DNA is TGTGCCAGCAGCTTAGCGAGGGGAGTTGGGGACGAGCAGTACTTC. Translated: CASSLARGVGDEQYF.

This chain connects TRBV7-9 to TRBJ2-2, with 9 positions matching TRBD1. J was trimmed by 7 bases and V by 6 bases; bases with no gene match: 12. CDR1 SEHNR and CDR2 FQNEAQ come from the germline V gene (reference sequence). The CDR3 totals 16 residues. CDR3 bases: TGTGCCAGCAGTTCCGGGACAGGGTGGTATGGCGGGGAGCTGTTTTTT. Protein sequence: CASSSGTGWYGGELFF. Filled out from reference TRBV7-9 and TRBJ2-2, the complete variable domain reads DTGVSQNPRHKITKRGQNVTFRCDPISEHNRLYWYRQTLGQGPEFLTYFQNEAQLEKSRLLSDRFSAERPKGSFSTLEIQRTEQGDSAMYLCASSSGTGWYGGELFFGEGSRLTVL.

As to this clone: The same CDR3 also results from other DNA sequences found in this sample. The V and J genes are TRBV7-9 and TRBJ2-1; 8 bases match TRBD2. The germline V gene has CDR1 SEHNR and CDR2 FQNEAQ (reference sequence). The CDR3 has 11 amino acids. V shed 5 bases and J 10 bases; nucleotides not matched to a gene: 1. The CDR3 here is CASSPGGEQFF. The DNA of the CDR3 is TGTGCCAGCAGCCCGGGAGGGGAGCAGTTCTTC.

The chain carries TRBV18 and TRBJ2-7, with 8 bases matching TRBD1. Looked up from germline, CDR1 is KGHSH and CDR2 is LQKENI. The CDR3 is 16 residues long. With 2 bases clipped from V and 2 bases from J, the junction kept 8 bases outside the gene matches. CDR3 sequence reads: CASSPNPGQEPYEQYF. In nucleotides, the CDR3 is TGTGCCAGCTCACCAAACCCGGGACAGGAGCCCTACGAGCAGTACTTC. Full variable domain (missing parts from reference TRBV18 and TRBJ2-7): NAGVMQNPRHLVRRRGQEARLRCSPMKGHSHVYWYRQLPEEGLKFMVYLQKENIIDESGMPKERFSAEFPKEGPSILRIQQVVRGDSAAYFCASSPNPGQEPYEQYFGPGTRLTVT.

The chain couples TRBV7-6 to TRBJ2-7; no firm D call. Trimming removed 5 bases at V and 5 bases at J, with 10 bases between. Germline V CDR1 and CDR2: SGHVS, FNYEAQ. The CDR3 covers 12 residues. The CDR3 protein is CASSQNRDEQYF. For the CDR3, the DNA is TGTGCCAGCAGCCAAAATCGGGACGAGCAGTACTTC.

The chain couples TRBV7-6 to TRBJ2-5; 7 nucleotides agree with TRBD1. Germline V gives CDR1 SGHVS, CDR2 FNYEAQ. CDR3 size: 14 residues. V dropped 5 bases and J dropped 2; count of bases not matched to a gene: 5. CDR3 bases: TGTGCCAGCAGCCAGACAGGGTGGCAAGAGACCCAGTACTTC. This codes for CASSQTGWQETQYF.